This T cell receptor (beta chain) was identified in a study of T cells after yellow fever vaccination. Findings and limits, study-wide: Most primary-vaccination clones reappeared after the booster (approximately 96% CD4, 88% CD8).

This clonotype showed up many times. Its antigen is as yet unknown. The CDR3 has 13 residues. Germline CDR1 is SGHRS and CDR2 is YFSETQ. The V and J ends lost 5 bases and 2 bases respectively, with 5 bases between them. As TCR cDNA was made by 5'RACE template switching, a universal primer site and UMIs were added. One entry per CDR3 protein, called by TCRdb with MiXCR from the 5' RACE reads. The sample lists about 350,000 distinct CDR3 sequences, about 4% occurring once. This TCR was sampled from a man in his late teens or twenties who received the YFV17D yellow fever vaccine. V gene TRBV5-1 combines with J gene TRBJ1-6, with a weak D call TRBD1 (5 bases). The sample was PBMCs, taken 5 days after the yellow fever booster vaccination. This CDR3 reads CASRTAYNSPLHF. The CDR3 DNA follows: TGCGCCAGCAGGACAGCCTATAATTCACCCCTCCACTTT.